Listed below are T cell receptor beta chains from one sample, sequenced in a study of T cell responses to AZD1222 COVID-19 vaccine. Clones were sequenced by immunoSEQ multiplex PCR, and TCRdb holds only the in-frame ones, with some missing. The data show around 80,000 clones, 83% seen once. Sequencing used peripheral blood, obtained 28 days after the second AZD1222 dose. The receptors derive from an adult who received the AZD1222 COVID-19 vaccine. The CDR3 runs from the conserved cysteine through the conserved F or W. A D gene is named only where the DNA matches it firmly. Only some rows state a clone size, as once, few, many or a class for expanded clones.

abundance,j_gene,v_gene,d_gene,CDR3aa,CDR3nt
NA,TRBJ2-1,TRBV4-2,NA,CASSQSLMSHYNEQFF,TGTGCCAGCAGCCAGTCCCTTATGAGTCATTACAATGAGCAGTTCTTC
NA,TRBJ2-3,TRBV18,TRBD2,CASSPGTNTDTQYF,TGTGCCAGCTCACCGGGGACTAACACAGATACGCAGTATTTT
NA,TRBJ2-6,TRBV7-3,NA,CASSLGPSSGANVLTF,TGTGCCAGCAGCTTAGGTCCCAGCTCTGGGGCCAACGTCCTGACTTTC
NA,TRBJ2-2,TRBV7-3,NA,CASSLRAGTGTGELFF,TGTGCCAGCAGCTTAAGGGCGGGTACGGGCACCGGGGAGCTGTTTTTT
NA,TRBJ1-3,TRBV11-2,NA,CASSPQGSGNTIYF,TGTGCCAGCAGCCCCCAGGGGTCTGGAAACACCATATATTTT
once,TRBJ1-1,TRBV4-3,NA,CASSQDSVFDTEAFF,TGCGCCAGCAGCCAAGATTCGGTTTTCGACACTGAAGCTTTCTTT
NA,TRBJ2-3,TRBV29-1,NA,CSVEARRPVDPDTQYF,TGCAGCGTTGAAGCTCGGCGGCCTGTTGATCCAGATACGCAGTATTTT
NA,TRBJ2-5,TRBV19,NA,CASSLDYTETQYF,TGTGCCAGTAGTTTGGATTACACGGAGACCCAGTACTTC
NA,TRBJ2-1,TRBV29-1,NA,CSVEGQAQFSYNEQFF,TGCAGCGTTGAAGGGCAGGCCCAATTTTCCTACAATGAGCAGTTCTTC
once,TRBJ1-2,TRBV7-8,NA,CASSPGSGGYTF,TGTGCCAGCAGCCCGGGGTCGGGGGGCTACACCTTC
NA,TRBJ1-4,TRBV7-9,TRBD1,CASSVTGGSANEKLFF,TGTGCCAGCAGCGTGACAGGGGGTTCGGCTAATGAAAAACTGTTTTTT
NA,TRBJ1-5,TRBV7-2,NA,CASSLSGDQPQHF,TGTGCCAGCAGCTTATCTGGGGACCAGCCCCAGCATTTT
NA,TRBJ2-7,TRBV28,TRBD2,CASSSTGTSGPYEQYF,TGTGCCAGCAGTTCCACCGGGACTAGCGGTCCCTACGAGCAGTACTTC
NA,TRBJ2-5,TRBV21-1,NA,CASRSGLAGPLLKTQYF,TGTGCCAGCAGGTCGGGACTAGCGGGACCCCTGCTTAAGACCCAGTACTTC
NA,TRBJ2-7,TRBV7-2,NA,CASSFNLNYEQYF,TGTGCCAGCAGCTTTAACCTCAACTACGAGCAGTACTTC
NA,TRBJ1-5,TRBV7-6,TRBD1,CASSLYGQGRNQPQHF,TGTGCCAGCAGCCTATATGGACAGGGGCGGAATCAGCCCCAGCATTTT
NA,TRBJ2-3,TRBV3-1/TRBV3-2,TRBD2,CASSLTSGVSTDTQYF,TGTGCCAGCAGCCTGACTAGCGGGGTTAGCACAGATACGCAGTATTTT
NA,TRBJ2-3,TRBV3-1/TRBV3-2,NA,CASSHRDVGRTDTQYF,TGTGCCAGCAGCCACCGGGACGTCGGGCGCACAGATACGCAGTATTTT
NA,TRBJ1-6,TRBV6-2/TRBV6-3,TRBD1,CASSYGTDSPLHF,TGTGCCAGCAGTTATGGGACAGATTCACCCCTCCACTTT
few,TRBJ2-7,TRBV6-5,TRBD1,CASKDRFLSYEQYF,TGTGCCAGCAAGGACAGGTTCCTTTCCTACGAGCAGTACTTC
NA,TRBJ2-3,TRBV2,NA,CARGSVGTDTQYF,TGTGCCAGGGGGAGCGTCGGCACAGATACGCAGTATTTT
NA,TRBJ1-6,TRBV6-5,NA,CASSYGSGSSPLHF,TGTGCCAGCAGTTACGGGTCAGGTTCCTCACCCCTCCACTTT
NA,TRBJ2-6,TRBV7-3,NA,CASSLRGSGANVLTF,TGTGCCAGCAGCTTGAGGGGCTCTGGGGCCAACGTCCTGACTTTC
NA,TRBJ1-1,TRBV30,TRBD1,CAWGQVFRVGTEAFF,TGTGCCTGGGGACAGGTTTTTCGGGTTGGCACTGAAGCTTTCTTT
NA,TRBJ1-1,TRBV29-1,NA,CSVEERGTENTEAFF,TGCAGCGTTGAAGAACGGGGAACAGAGAACACTGAAGCTTTCTTT
NA,TRBJ1-1,TRBV11-1,TRBD1,CASSRTGGRTEAFF,TGTGCCAGCAGCCGGACAGGGGGAAGAACTGAAGCTTTCTTT
NA,TRBJ1-1,TRBV19,NA,CASSPTGYTEAFF,TGTGCCAGTAGCCCCACCGGGTACACTGAAGCTTTCTTT
NA,TRBJ1-2,TRBV11-2,TRBD1,CASSAPGTGYGYTF,TGTGCCAGCAGCGCACCGGGGACAGGGTATGGCTACACCTTC
NA,TRBJ1-3,TRBV6-1,NA,CASSETLGQRSGNTIYF,TGTGCCAGCAGTGAGACACTCGGACAGCGCTCTGGAAACACCATATATTTT
NA,TRBJ2-3,TRBV6-5,TRBD2,CASRLAGAGDTQYF,TGTGCCAGCAGGTTAGCGGGAGCGGGAGATACGCAGTATTTT
few,TRBJ1-2,TRBV20-1,NA,CSARGGYGYTF,TGCAGTGCCCGAGGGGGGTATGGCTACACCTTC
NA,TRBJ1-4,TRBV27,TRBD1,CASSSTGGWDEKLFF,TGTGCCAGCAGTTCGACAGGGGGATGGGATGAAAAACTGTTTTTT
NA,TRBJ1-2,TRBV6-2/TRBV6-3,NA,CASSQTGTYGYTF,TGTGCCAGCAGTCAGACGGGTACCTATGGCTACACCTTC
NA,TRBJ2-2,TRBV5-1,NA,CASSKNPTGTNTGELFF,TGCGCCAGCAGCAAGAACCCGACAGGCACCAACACCGGGGAGCTGTTTTTT
NA,TRBJ2-1,TRBV24-1,TRBD1,CATSDSGTGGFHEQFF,TGTGCCACCAGTGACTCCGGGACAGGGGGGTTCCATGAGCAGTTCTTC
NA,TRBJ1-5,TRBV19,NA,CASSVESSPQHF,TGTGCCAGTAGTGTAGAATCGTCGCCCCAGCATTTT